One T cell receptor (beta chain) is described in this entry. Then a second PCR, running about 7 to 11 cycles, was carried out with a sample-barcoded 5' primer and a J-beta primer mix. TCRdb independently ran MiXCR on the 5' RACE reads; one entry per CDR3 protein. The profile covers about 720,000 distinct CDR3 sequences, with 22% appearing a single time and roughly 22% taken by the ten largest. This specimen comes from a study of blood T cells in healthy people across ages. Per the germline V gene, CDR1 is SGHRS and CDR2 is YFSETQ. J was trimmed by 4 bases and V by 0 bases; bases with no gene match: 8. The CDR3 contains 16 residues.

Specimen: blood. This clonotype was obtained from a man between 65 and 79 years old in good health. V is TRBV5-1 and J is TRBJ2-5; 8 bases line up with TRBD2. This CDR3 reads CASSLDGTSSIETQYF. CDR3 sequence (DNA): TGCGCCAGCAGCTTGGATGGGACTAGTAGCATAGAGACCCAGTACTTC.